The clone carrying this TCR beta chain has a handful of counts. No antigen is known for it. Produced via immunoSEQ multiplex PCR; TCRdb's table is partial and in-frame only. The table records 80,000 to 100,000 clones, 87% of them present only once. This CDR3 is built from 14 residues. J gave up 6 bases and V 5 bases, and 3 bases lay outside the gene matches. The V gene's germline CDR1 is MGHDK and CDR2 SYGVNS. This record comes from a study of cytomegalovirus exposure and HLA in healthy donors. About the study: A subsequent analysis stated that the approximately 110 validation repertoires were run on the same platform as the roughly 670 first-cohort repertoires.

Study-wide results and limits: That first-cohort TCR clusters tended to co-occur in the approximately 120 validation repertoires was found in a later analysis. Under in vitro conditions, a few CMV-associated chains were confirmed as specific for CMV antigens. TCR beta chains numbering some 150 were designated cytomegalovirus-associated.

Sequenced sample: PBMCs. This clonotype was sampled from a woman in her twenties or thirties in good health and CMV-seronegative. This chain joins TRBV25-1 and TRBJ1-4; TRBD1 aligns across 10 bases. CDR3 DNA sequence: TGTGCCAGCAGTACGACAGGGGGCGATGAAAAACTGTTTTTT. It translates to CASSTTGGDEKLFF. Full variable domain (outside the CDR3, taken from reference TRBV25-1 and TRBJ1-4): EADIYQTPRYLVIGTGKKITLECSQTMGHDKMYWYQQDPGMELHLIHYSYGVNSTEKGDLSSESTVSRIRTEHFPLTLESARPSHTSQYLCASSTTGGDEKLFFGSGTQLSVL.